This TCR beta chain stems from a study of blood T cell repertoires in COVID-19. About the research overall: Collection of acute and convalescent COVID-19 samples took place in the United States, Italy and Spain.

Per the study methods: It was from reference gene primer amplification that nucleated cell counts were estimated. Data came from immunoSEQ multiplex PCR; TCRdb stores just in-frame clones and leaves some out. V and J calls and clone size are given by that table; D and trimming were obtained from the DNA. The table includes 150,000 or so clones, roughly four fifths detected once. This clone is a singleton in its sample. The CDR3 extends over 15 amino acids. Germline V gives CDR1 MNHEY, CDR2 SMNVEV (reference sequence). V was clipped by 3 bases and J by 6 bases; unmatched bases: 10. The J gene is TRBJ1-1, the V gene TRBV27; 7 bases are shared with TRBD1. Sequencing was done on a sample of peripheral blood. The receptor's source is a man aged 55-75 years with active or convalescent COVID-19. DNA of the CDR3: TGTGCCAGCAGTTTCTACCAGACAGGGCGGGCTGAAGCTTTCTTT. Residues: CASSFYQTGRAEAFF.